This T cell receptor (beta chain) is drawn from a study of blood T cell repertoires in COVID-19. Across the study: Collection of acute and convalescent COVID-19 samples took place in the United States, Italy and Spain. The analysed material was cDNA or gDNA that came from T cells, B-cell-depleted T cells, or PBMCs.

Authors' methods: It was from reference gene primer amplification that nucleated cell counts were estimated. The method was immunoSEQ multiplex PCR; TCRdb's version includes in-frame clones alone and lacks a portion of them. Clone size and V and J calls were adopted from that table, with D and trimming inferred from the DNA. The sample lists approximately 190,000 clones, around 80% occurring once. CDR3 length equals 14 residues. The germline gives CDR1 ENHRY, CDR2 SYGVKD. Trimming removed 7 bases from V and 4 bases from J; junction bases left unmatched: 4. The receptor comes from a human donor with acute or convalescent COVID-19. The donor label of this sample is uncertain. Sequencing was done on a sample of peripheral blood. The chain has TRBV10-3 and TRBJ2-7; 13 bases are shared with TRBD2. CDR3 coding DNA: TGTGCCATCACCGGGACTAGCGGGAAATACGAGCAGTACTTC. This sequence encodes CAITGTSGKYEQYF.